This T cell receptor beta chain was recorded in a study of vaccination effects on CD4 cells after COVID-19. This CDR3 is built from 14 residues. Trimming left V 6 bases short and J 0 bases short, with 8 bases between. Germline V gene lookup returns CDR1 MNHEY and CDR2 SVGAGI. The protocol was immunoSEQ multiplex PCR, while the TCRdb copy is restricted to in-frame clones and leaves out a portion. The sample lists tens of thousands of clones; about 80% were seen once. Expansion of antigen-specific CD4+ T cells with viral peptide pools was carried out by the ViraFEST assay before sequencing. Isolating CD4+ T cells followed about 11 days of culture. Every participant took two doses of the BNT162b2 or mRNA-1273 vaccine. Researchers swapped half the medium for IL-2 medium on both days 3 and 7. Concerning this clone itself: The target antigen is unknown.

This clonotype originated in a human donor who received a COVID-19 vaccine. V gene TRBV6-5 combines with J gene TRBJ1-4; D unresolved. Sample: CD4+ T cells from PBMCs cultured with HCoV-229E spike peptides, taken after COVID-19 vaccination. The CDR3 protein is CASRSGPTNEKLFF. The CDR3 DNA reads as TGTGCCAGCAGGTCAGGACCAACTAATGAAAAACTGTTTTTT.